This TCR beta chain is drawn from a study of early T cells in non-severe SARS-CoV-2 infection. Study at large: Bulk RNA from unsorted whole blood was sequenced; chains were unpaired.

Separate cDNA molecules each had unique molecular identifiers attached to them. A single record per CDR3 protein comes from TCRdb applying MiXCR to the 5' RACE reads. Of about 33,000 distinct CDR3 sequences in the sample, roughly 4.5% were seen once. This CDR3 contains 13 residues. This clonotype has a count of ten or more. The receptor comes from an adult who was a healthcare worker with PCR-confirmed SARS-CoV-2 infection or an uninfected control (not recorded which). Specimen: whole blood. The J gene is TRBJ2-3, the V gene TRBV21-1. TRBV21-1 is described as a pseudogene. The CDR3 reads CASSKGPGDTQYF. CDR3 in DNA: TGTGCCAGCAGCAAAGGCCCAGGAGATACGCAGTATTTT.